This T cell receptor (beta chain) was observed in a study of blood T cell repertoires in COVID-19. Study in general: The study drew acute and convalescent COVID-19 samples from the United States, Italy and Spain.

A few counts support this clone. In the original analysis: Amplifying reference gene primers gave estimates of nucleated cell counts. This table comes from immunoSEQ multiplex PCR, and its TCRdb copy is limited to in-frame clones, with some not included. V and J calls and clone size are as listed in that table; D and trimming were resolved from the DNA. The data show 15,000 to 20,000 clones, roughly 80% seen once. This CDR3 contains 13 residues. The germline gives CDR1 LNHDA, CDR2 SQIVND (reference sequence). Trimming left V 3 bases short and J 6 bases short, with 11 bases between. The receptor's source is a woman in her seventies with active COVID-19. The gene calls are TRBV19 and TRBJ1-2; a weak D match, TRBD1 (5 bases). Sequencing was done on a sample of peripheral blood. The CDR3 nucleotides are TGTGCCAGTAGTATCGGGCTAGGGGATGGCTACACCTTC. The encoded protein is CASSIGLGDGYTF.